A single sample gave rise to the 5 T cell receptor beta chains below, sequenced in a study of technical replicates of blood from several donors. Sequenced by immunoSEQ multiplex PCR; TCRdb stores in-frame clones only, minus some. Of about 85,000 clones in the sample, roughly 94% were seen once. The sample was T cells isolated from PBMCs. Source of these receptors: a human donor in good health.

This clone has only one observation. This chain uses TRBV7-2 with TRBJ2-7; TRBD1 matches 9 bases. CDR1 is SGHTA, CDR2 FQGNSA, per germline. The V gene end was trimmed by 1 base and the J gene end by 2 bases; junction bases not matched to a gene: 0. CDR3 size: 14 residues. The CDR3 here is CASSLGTGAYEQYF. For the CDR3, the DNA is TGTGCCAGCAGCTTAGGGACAGGGGCCTACGAGCAGTACTTC.

The gene calls are TRBV29-1 and TRBJ2-7, with TRBD1 matching 11 bases. The CDR3 length is 14 residues. Germline trimming cut 5 bases from V and 4 bases from J; bases unmatched to any gene: 7. Germline V gene data show CDR1 as SQVTM and CDR2 as ANQGSEA. The CDR3 sequence is CSVHSGTGGYEQYF. The CDR3 DNA is TGCAGCGTTCATTCCGGGACAGGGGGATACGAGCAGTACTTC.

The gene calls are TRBV11-2 and TRBJ1-2; tentatively, D is TRBD1 (6 bases). CDR1 is SGHAT, CDR2 FQNNGV, per germline. This CDR3 contains 14 residues. The V and J ends lost 0 bases and 8 bases respectively, with 13 bases between them. CDR3 loop: CASSLDPTGFGYTF. DNA for the CDR3: TGTGCCAGCAGCTTAGACCCCACAGGGTTCGGCTACACCTTC. Combining the CDR3 with reference TRBV11-2 and TRBJ1-2 gives the whole variable domain EAGVAQSPRYKIIEKRQSVAFWCNPISGHATLYWYQQILGQGPKLLIQFQNNGVVDDSQLPKDRFSAERLKGVDSTLKIQPAKLEDSAVYLCASSLDPTGFGYTFGSGTRLTVV.

This clone was seen only once. The chain couples TRBV2 to TRBJ1-1; the match to TRBD1 covers 8 bases. From germline, CDR1 is SNHLY and CDR2 FYNNEI. The CDR3 contains 12 residues. The V and J ends lost 1 base and 11 bases, in that order; junction bases with no gene match: 3. The CDR3 reads CASSEGTGLAFF. In nucleotides, the CDR3 is TGTGCCAGCAGTGAAGGGACAGGGCTGGCTTTCTTT.

The J gene is TRBJ2-3, the V gene TRBV7-2; the D gene is possibly TRBD2 (6 bases). Trimming took 4 bases from V and 6 from J, leaving 11 bases between them. CDR1 is SGHTA, CDR2 FQGNSA, per germline. The CDR3 is made up of 13 amino acids. CDR3 residues: CASSWDWRDTQYF. CDR3 DNA: TGTGCCAGCAGCTGGGACTGGAGGGATACGCAGTATTTT.